Listed below are T cell receptor beta chains from one sample, sequenced in a study of T cells after yellow fever vaccination. Using its own MiXCR run on the 5' RACE reads, TCRdb lists one record per CDR3 protein. Among about 53,000 distinct CDR3 sequences listed, around 6.2% were seen once. The sample was PBMCs, either bulk or a sorted T-cell subset (CD4+, CD8+, memory, or dextramer-sorted; not recorded which), taken on the day of the yellow fever booster vaccination. The source of these receptors is a man aged 18 to 29 who received the YFV17D yellow fever vaccine. CDR3s include the opening cysteine and the closing phenylalanine or tryptophan. D genes are given only for firm matches. Expanded clones are given a class, and other clones once, few, many or no size at all.

v_gene,j_gene,abundance,d_gene,len,CDR3aa,CDR3nt
TRBV28,TRBJ2-1,NA,TRBD2,13,CASGLAGGSEQFF,TGTGCCAGCGGGCTAGCGGGGGGCAGTGAGCAGTTCTTC
TRBV20-1,TRBJ2-5,few,TRBD2,14,CSAPPAGEQETQYF,TGCAGTGCCCCCCCAGCGGGGGAGCAAGAGACCCAGTACTTC
TRBV6-2/TRBV6-3,TRBJ2-1,NA,NA,16,CASALRGPPLYNEQFF,TGTGCCAGCGCGTTGAGGGGCCCTCCTTTATACAATGAGCAGTTCTTC
TRBV5-1,TRBJ1-2,many,TRBD1,14,CASSLGQGAYGYTF,TGCGCCAGCAGCTTGGGACAGGGGGCATATGGCTACACCTTC
TRBV25-1,TRBJ2-7,NA,TRBD1,15,CASSKIGTANYEQYF,TGTGCCAGCAGCAAAATCGGGACAGCCAACTACGAGCAGTACTTC
TRBV5-1,TRBJ2-5,NA,NA,14,CASSDPQGGETQYF,TGCGCCAGCAGCGACCCGCAGGGAGGAGAGACCCAGTACTTC
TRBV14,TRBJ2-3,NA,NA,13,CASSHSGTDTQYF,TGTGCCAGCAGCCACTCAGGGACAGATACGCAGTATTTT
TRBV7-2,TRBJ2-5,many,NA,14,CASGGGGHQETQYF,TGTGCCAGCGGAGGGGGGGGGCACCAAGAGACCCAGTACTTC
TRBV4-3,TRBJ1-2,few,NA,18,CASSQVSWASYRVDGYTF,TGCGCCAGCAGCCAAGTATCTTGGGCGAGTTACAGGGTTGATGGCTACACCTTC
TRBV4-2,TRBJ2-2,NA,NA,14,CASSQLAGTGELFF,TGTGCCAGCAGCCAATTGGCAGGTACCGGGGAGCTGTTTTTT
TRBV20-1,TRBJ2-1,many,NA,11,CSASPNYEQFF,TGCAGTGCTAGCCCCAACTATGAGCAGTTCTTC
TRBV25-1,TRBJ1-2,NA,TRBD1,11,CASRTGGKNTF,TGTGCCAGCAGGACAGGGGGGAAGAACACCTTC
TRBV5-1,TRBJ2-2,NA,NA,14,CASSLAGPSGELFF,TGCGCCAGCAGCTTGGCGGGGCCGAGCGGGGAGCTGTTTTTT
TRBV6-6,TRBJ1-2,many,NA,11,CASSYSRGYTF,TGTGCCAGCAGTTACTCTCGGGGCTACACCTTC
TRBV5-1,TRBJ2-6,NA,NA,19,CASSHKWGGTSSGANVLTF,TGCGCCAGCAGCCACAAGTGGGGCGGAACCTCCTCTGGGGCCAACGTCCTGACTTTC
TRBV7-2,TRBJ2-1,many,NA,16,CASSPRSTLSRSGQFF,TGTGCCAGCAGCCCCCGTTCGACTCTGAGCAGGAGTGGGCAGTTCTTC
TRBV2,TRBJ2-4,many,NA,13,CASIPEGQPTLYF,TGTGCCAGCATACCAGAGGGTCAGCCAACCCTGTACTTC
TRBV19,TRBJ2-7,NA,NA,12,CASSMGGYEQYF,TGTGCCAGTAGTATGGGAGGCTACGAGCAGTACTTC
TRBV9,TRBJ1-2,NA,TRBD1,16,CASSPRTGGDSRGYTF,TGTGCCAGCAGCCCAAGGACAGGGGGGGACTCAAGAGGCTACACCTTC
TRBV20-1,TRBJ2-5,NA,NA,14,CSARAKTTQETQYF,TGCAGTGCTAGAGCTAAGACTACTCAAGAGACCCAGTACTTC
TRBV27,TRBJ1-2,few,NA,17,CASSSRAGALYYYGYTF,TGTGCCAGCAGTTCAAGGGCGGGGGCCCTTTACTACTATGGCTACACCTTC
TRBV7-2,TRBJ2-7,many,TRBD1,14,CASSTGTGANEQYF,TGTGCCAGCAGCACGGGGACAGGGGCCAACGAGCAGTACTTC
TRBV7-2,TRBJ2-3,once,NA,12,CASSASTDTQYF,TGTGCCAGCAGCGCTAGCACAGATACGCAGTATTTT
TRBV5-4,TRBJ2-2,few,NA,12,CASSLVSGELFF,TGTGCCAGCAGCTTGGTTTCCGGGGAGCTGTTTTTT
TRBV29-1,TRBJ2-3,many,NA,11,CSHWGVDTQYF,TGCAGCCACTGGGGAGTAGATACGCAGTATTTT
TRBV5-1,TRBJ2-7,few,NA,14,CASSPWRDSYEQYF,TGCGCCAGCAGCCCGTGGAGGGACTCCTACGAGCAGTACTTC
TRBV27,TRBJ2-7,many,NA,13,CASSLPGAYEQYF,TGTGCCAGCAGTTTACCGGGGGCCTACGAGCAGTACTTC
TRBV7-6,TRBJ1-1,many,NA,15,CASSLGTGINTEAFF,TGTGCCAGCAGCTTAGGTACAGGGATAAACACTGAAGCTTTCTTT
TRBV7-9,TRBJ2-5,many,NA,15,CASSLYGREQETQYF,TGTGCCAGCAGCTTATATGGCAGAGAGCAAGAGACCCAGTACTTC
TRBV5-1,TRBJ2-7,NA,TRBD1,14,CASSPGTVPNEQYF,TGCGCCAGCAGCCCGGGGACAGTCCCTAACGAGCAGTACTTC
TRBV20-1,TRBJ1-5,many,TRBD1,14,CSAWTGEAGQPQHF,TGCAGTGCATGGACAGGCGAGGCCGGACAGCCCCAGCATTTT
TRBV19,TRBJ2-2,few,NA,14,CASIYSANTGELFF,TGTGCCAGTATCTACAGCGCGAACACCGGGGAGCTGTTTTTT
TRBV7-9,TRBJ2-7,many,NA,15,CASSLGTTGFYEQYF,TGTGCCAGCAGCTTGGGCACGACGGGGTTTTACGAGCAGTACTTC
TRBV28,TRBJ2-7,NA,NA,14,CASSRMVGSYEQYF,TGTGCCAGCAGTCGAATGGTGGGCTCCTACGAGCAGTACTTC
TRBV7-2,TRBJ1-2,many,NA,14,CASSPLFDRHGYTF,TGTGCCAGCAGCCCCTTATTCGATAGGCATGGCTACACCTTC
TRBV20-1,TRBJ1-6,few,NA,16,CSARGGSASINSPLHF,TGCAGTGCTAGAGGTGGCAGCGCCTCAATAAATTCACCCCTCCACTTT
TRBV11-2,TRBJ1-2,many,NA,14,CASSSGRVKDGYTF,TGTGCCAGCAGCTCTGGCAGGGTCAAGGATGGCTACACCTTC
TRBV20-1,TRBJ2-1,NA,TRBD1,14,CSVPGQGPYNEQFF,TGCAGTGTTCCGGGACAGGGTCCCTACAATGAGCAGTTCTTC
TRBV25-1,TRBJ1-2,few,NA,10,CASSENGYTF,TGTGCCAGCAGTGAAAACGGCTACACCTTC
TRBV4-1,TRBJ2-1,few,NA,18,CASSPTPMGGRAYNEQFF,TGCGCCAGCAGCCCCACCCCCATGGGCGGTAGAGCCTACAATGAGCAGTTCTTC
TRBV7-2,TRBJ2-1,many,NA,14,CASSLAPPYNEQFF,TGTGCCAGCAGCTTAGCCCCCCCCTACAATGAGCAGTTCTTC
TRBV6-5,TRBJ2-2,many,NA,13,CASSYSRTGELFF,TGTGCCAGCAGTTACTCGCGCACCGGGGAGCTGTTTTTT
TRBV4-2,TRBJ2-5,few,TRBD1,15,CASSQEVTGAETQYF,TGTGCCAGCAGCCAAGAAGTTACAGGGGCGGAGACCCAGTACTTC
TRBV9,TRBJ2-7,many,NA,13,CASSPHDRRRQYF,TGTGCCAGCAGCCCCCATGATCGGCGCCGGCAGTACTTC
TRBV27,TRBJ2-3,few,TRBD2,16,CASSRTSGDQTDTQYF,TGTGCCAGCAGCCGGACTAGCGGGGACCAAACGGATACGCAGTATTTT
TRBV4-1,TRBJ2-1,few,TRBD2,18,CASSQLVAGGSSYNEQFF,TGCGCCAGCAGCCAACTTGTAGCGGGGGGGAGCTCCTACAATGAGCAGTTCTTC
TRBV4-2,TRBJ2-1,many,TRBD1,18,CASSQDDFIGTGGNEQFF,TGTGCCAGCAGCCAAGACGACTTTATCGGGACAGGGGGCAATGAGCAGTTCTTC
TRBV4-3,TRBJ2-7,few,TRBD2,16,CASSQDTSGGFYEQYF,TGCGCCAGCAGCCAAGATACCAGCGGGGGGTTCTACGAGCAGTACTTC
TRBV5-1,TRBJ2-1,many,NA,14,CASSLLEANNEQFF,TGCGCCAGCAGCTTATTAGAGGCTAACAATGAGCAGTTCTTC
TRBV5-1,TRBJ2-7,many,TRBD1,15,CASSLGQGASYEQYF,TGCGCCAGCAGCTTGGGACAGGGGGCCTCCTACGAGCAGTACTTC
TRBV11-3,TRBJ2-1,many,NA,16,CASSVGQSSSYNEQFF,TGTGCCAGCAGCGTTGGACAGTCGAGCTCCTACAATGAGCAGTTCTTC
TRBV28,TRBJ2-5,NA,TRBD2,14,CASSLAGGPETQYF,TGTGCCAGCAGTTTAGCGGGGGGGCCGGAGACCCAGTACTTC
TRBV5-6,TRBJ1-1,few,NA,16,CASSHRELRGKTEAFF,TGTGCCAGCAGCCACAGGGAACTTCGGGGAAAGACTGAAGCTTTCTTT
TRBV6-6,TRBJ1-5,NA,TRBD1,16,CASSYDRVGTNQPQHF,TGTGCCAGCAGTTACGACAGGGTGGGGACGAATCAGCCCCAGCATTTT
TRBV9,TRBJ1-3,many,NA,16,CASSVGGSTSGNTIYF,TGTGCCAGCAGCGTAGGTGGGTCCACCTCTGGAAACACCATATATTTT
TRBV7-2,TRBJ2-5,many,TRBD1,15,CASSLVPGGQETQYF,TGTGCCAGCAGCTTAGTGCCAGGGGGACAAGAGACCCAGTACTTC
TRBV12-3/TRBV12-4,TRBJ1-5,many,NA,16,CASSWVGGGGNQPQHF,TGTGCCAGCAGTTGGGTCGGGGGCGGTGGGAATCAGCCCCAGCATTTT
TRBV4-1,TRBJ2-3,few,TRBD1,16,CASSQVGQGASDTQYF,TGCGCCAGCAGCCAAGTGGGGCAGGGGGCTTCAGATACGCAGTATTTT